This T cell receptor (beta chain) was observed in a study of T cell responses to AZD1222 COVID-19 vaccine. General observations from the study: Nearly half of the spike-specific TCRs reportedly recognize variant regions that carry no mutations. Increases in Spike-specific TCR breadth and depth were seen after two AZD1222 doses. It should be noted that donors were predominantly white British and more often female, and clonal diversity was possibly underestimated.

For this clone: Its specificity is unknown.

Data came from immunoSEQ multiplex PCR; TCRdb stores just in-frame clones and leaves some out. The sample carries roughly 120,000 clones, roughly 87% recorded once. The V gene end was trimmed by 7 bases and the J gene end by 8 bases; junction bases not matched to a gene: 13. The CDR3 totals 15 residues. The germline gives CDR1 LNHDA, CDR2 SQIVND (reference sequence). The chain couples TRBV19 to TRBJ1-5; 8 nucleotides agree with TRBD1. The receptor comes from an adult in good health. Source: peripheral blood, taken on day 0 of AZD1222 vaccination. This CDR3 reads CASNPQQGAGEPQHF. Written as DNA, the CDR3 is TGTGCCAGTAACCCCCAGCAGGGGGCAGGGGAGCCCCAGCATTTT.